The source of this T cell receptor (beta chain) is a study of shared clonotypes between healthy human individuals. On the study more broadly: Plates per donor: three CD4 naive, three CD4 memory, two CD8 naive, one CD8 memory. Regarding the study as a whole: There were few donors, and this limited the genetic and exposure-history diversity represented.

The CDR3 has 14 amino acids. V gave up 0 bases and J gave up 7 bases, with 10 bases separating them. Germline loops: CDR1 MGHRA, CDR2 YSYEKL. There are a few counts of this clone. Its specificity is not known. Donors included only healthy HIV-negative adults lacking recent acute infections or vaccinations. Researchers partitioned CD4+ cells into CD45RA+ naive and CD45RA-negative memory subsets. TCRdb's copy holds only in-frame clones and misses some; the assay was immunoSEQ multiplex PCR. The sample consists of around 1,100,000 clones, 60% to 80% of them appearing once. The clonotype comes from a man aged 18 to 30 in good health. Some clones in this sample may be carry-over from other donors' samples. The chain links TRBV4-1 to TRBJ1-5; weak D call: TRBD1 (5 bases). The sample comprised memory CD4+ T cells from PBMCs. The subset here: CD45RA-negative fraction. In nucleotides, the CDR3 is TGCGCCAGCAGCCAAGATTGGGGGTGGCAGCCCCAGCATTTT. Protein: CASSQDWGWQPQHF.